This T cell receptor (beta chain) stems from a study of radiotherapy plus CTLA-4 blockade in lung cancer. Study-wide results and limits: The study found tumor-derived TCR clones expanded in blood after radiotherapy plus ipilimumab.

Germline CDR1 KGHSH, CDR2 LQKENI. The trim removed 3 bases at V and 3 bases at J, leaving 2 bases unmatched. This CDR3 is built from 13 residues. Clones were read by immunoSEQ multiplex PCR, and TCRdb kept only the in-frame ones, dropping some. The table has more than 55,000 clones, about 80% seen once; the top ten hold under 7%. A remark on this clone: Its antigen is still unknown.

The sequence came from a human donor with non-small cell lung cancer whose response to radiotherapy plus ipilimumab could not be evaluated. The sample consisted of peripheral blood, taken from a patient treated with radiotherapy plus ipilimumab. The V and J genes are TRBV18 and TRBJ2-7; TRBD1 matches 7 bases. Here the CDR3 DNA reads TGTGCCAGCTCACCCGGGACAGACTACGAGCAGTACTTC. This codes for CASSPGTDYEQYF. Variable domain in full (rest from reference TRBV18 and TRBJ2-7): NAGVMQNPRHLVRRRGQEARLRCSPMKGHSHVYWYRQLPEEGLKFMVYLQKENIIDESGMPKERFSAEFPKEGPSILRIQQVVRGDSAAYFCASSPGTDYEQYFGPGTRLTVT.